This entry lists 15 T cell receptor beta chains sequenced from one sample in a study of OX40 agonist ivuxolimab in advanced cancers. The data were produced by immunoSEQ multiplex PCR, yet TCRdb's version contains in-frame clones alone and is incomplete. The sample shows more than 60,000 clones, 65% to 85% of them seen only once. This specimen was CD4+ or CD8+ T cells sorted from blood, taken in a trial of the OX40 agonist ivuxolimab. These receptors all come from an adult with an advanced solid tumor such as melanoma, head and neck, liver or kidney cancer.

This clone showed up just once. This rearrangement joins TRBV5-1 to TRBJ2-3; D might be TRBD2 (5 bases). The CDR3 is made up of 14 amino acids. The germline V gene has CDR1 SGHRS and CDR2 YFSETQ. V was pared by 5 bases and J by 4 bases, with 14 bases between. This chain's CDR3 is CASSSLGGSDTQYF. In DNA, the CDR3 is TGCGCCAGCAGTAGCTTAGGCGGGTCAGATACGCAGTATTTT.

The rearrangement joins TRBV7-9 to TRBJ1-1, with D maybe TRBD1 (6 bases). Deletions cut 7 bases from V and 1 base from J, with 13 bases between. CDR3 length equals 14 residues. The germline V gene has CDR1 SEHNR and CDR2 FQNEAQ (reference sequence). The CDR3 region is CASNRNRENTEAFF. The CDR3 nucleotides read TGTGCCAGCAACCGGAACAGGGAGAACACTGAAGCTTTCTTT.

J is TRBJ2-3 and V is TRBV6-5; D is unclear. CDR1 is MNHEY, CDR2 SVGAGI, per germline. Trimming removed 2 bases at V and 1 base at J, with 4 bases between. The CDR3 is made up of 13 amino acids. The CDR3 sequence is CASSYAGTDTQYF. In DNA form, the CDR3 reads TGTGCCAGCAGTTACGCTGGCACAGATACGCAGTATTTT.

The J gene is TRBJ1-2, the V gene TRBV11-2; D unclear. Deletions cut 3 bases from V and 6 bases from J, with 11 bases between. Germline V lookup: CDR1 SGHAT, CDR2 FQNNGV. The CDR3 consists of 13 residues. CDR3 sequence: CASSFYSGNGYTF. The CDR3 DNA reads as TGTGCCAGCAGCTTCTACTCTGGGAATGGCTACACCTTC.

V and J are TRBV2 and TRBJ1-5; no clear D gene. V was trimmed by 6 bases and J by 2 bases, leaving 11 bases between them. Germline V gene data show CDR1 as SNHLY and CDR2 as FYNNEI. CDR3 length: 14 residues. CDR3 sequence reads: CASSELGGNQPQHF. Here the CDR3 DNA reads TGTGCCAGCAGCGAACTCGGGGGCAATCAGCCCCAGCATTTT.

The chain is built from TRBV10-3 and TRBJ1-1; D gene ambiguous. The ends were cut back, 4 bases at V and 7 bases at J, with 13 bases in the middle. The CDR3 has 13 residues. The germline CDR1 and CDR2 sequences are ENHRY and SYGVKD. As DNA, the CDR3 is TGTGCCATCAGTGGTGAAGGCGGAGGTGAAGCTTTCTTT. It is translated as CAISGEGGGEAFF.

V is TRBV2 and J is TRBJ1-6, with D tentatively TRBD1 (5 bases). Germline CDR1 reads SNHLY; CDR2 reads FYNNEI. This CDR3 region has 14 residues. Trimming took off 7 bases at V and 4 bases at J, with 11 bases between the two ends. Here the CDR3 DNA reads TGTGCCAGCAACGCCGGGGCGTATAATTCACCCCTCCACTTT. Protein product: CASNAGAYNSPLHF.

V usage is TRBV19 and J usage is TRBJ2-7; 9 bases are a match to TRBD1. The J segment lost 1 base and the V segment lost 4 bases, leaving 8 bases of the junction unmatched. From germline, CDR1 is LNHDA and CDR2 SQIVND (reference sequence). The CDR3 runs to 16 residues. The CDR3 coding sequence is TGTGCCAGTAGTACCGGAGGGGGACAGGGATCCTACGAGCAGTACTTC. Translation gives CASSTGGGQGSYEQYF.

The rearrangement links TRBV11-2 to TRBJ2-5; 15 bases agree with TRBD2. CDR1 and CDR2 (germline): SGHAT, FQNNGV. The CDR3 is made up of 16 amino acids. V was clipped by 4 bases and J by 4 bases; unmatched bases: 4. The CDR3 sequence is CASSWGLAGGPETQYF. CDR3 DNA sequence: TGTGCCAGCAGCTGGGGACTAGCGGGGGGCCCAGAGACCCAGTACTTC.

The chain couples TRBV2 to TRBJ1-4, with TRBD1 identical over 7 bases. Germline CDR1 SNHLY, CDR2 FYNNEI. The CDR3 covers 15 residues. Trimming cost V 5 bases and J 2 bases; bases outside gene matches: 5. CDR3 loop: CASSFEGATNEKLFF. CDR3 coding DNA: TGTGCCAGCAGTTTTGAGGGGGCCACTAATGAAAAACTGTTTTTT.

The gene calls are TRBV7-2 and TRBJ2-3; D not certain. Looked up from germline, CDR1 is SGHTA and CDR2 is FQGNSA. The CDR3 consists of 13 residues. V gave up 5 bases and J gave up 5 bases, with 11 bases separating them. CDR3 coding DNA: TGTGCCAGCAGCCCCGGACCACGAGATACGCAGTATTTT. Translating it yields CASSPGPRDTQYF.

V gene TRBV19 combines with J gene TRBJ2-4, with D possibly being TRBD1 (6 bases). The CDR3 contains 14 residues. Germline V gene data show CDR1 as LNHDA and CDR2 as SQIVND (reference sequence). V gave up 8 bases and J gave up 0 bases, with 11 bases separating them. The CDR3 region is CASPGVGAKNIQYF. The DNA for the CDR3 is TGTGCCAGTCCAGGGGTAGGAGCCAAAAACATTCAGTACTTC.

In DNA, the CDR3 is TGTGCCAGCAGCCAGGACTCGACAGCGAACTATGGCTACACCTTC. As protein: CASSQDSTANYGYTF. The chain uses TRBV7-2 and TRBJ1-2; a possible D gene is TRBD1 (5 bases). V lost 5 bases to trimming and J lost 2 bases, with 15 bases between them. This CDR3 contains 15 residues. Looked up from germline, CDR1 is SGHTA and CDR2 is FQGNSA.

V usage is TRBV9 and J usage is TRBJ2-7; 11 bases fit TRBD1. V lost 4 bases, J lost 2 bases, and 2 bases stayed unmatched. The germline CDR1 and CDR2 sequences are SGDLS and YYNGEE. The CDR3 covers 14 residues. CDR3 sequence: CASSKGQGAYEQYF. The CDR3 coding sequence is TGTGCCAGCAGCAAGGGACAGGGGGCCTACGAGCAGTACTTC.

The rearrangement uses TRBV25-1 and TRBJ2-5; 10 bases map to TRBD1. CDR3 length: 16 residues. V lost 4 bases, J lost 8 bases, and 13 bases stayed unmatched. Germline CDR1 MGHDK, CDR2 SYGVNS. CDR3 coding DNA: TGTGCCAGCAGTGCTACCGGGACAGGGGCTCGATCTACCCAGTACTTC. Amino acid sequence: CASSATGTGARSTQYF.